The 5 T cell receptor beta chains presented below share a single source sample, sequenced in a study of shared clonotypes between healthy human individuals. TCRdb's table, derived via immunoSEQ multiplex PCR, lists solely in-frame clones and lacks some. This sample carries 400,000 to 500,000 clones, over 60% of them seen once, and the ten largest clones take over 10%. Material: PBMCs. The source is a woman aged 40 to 50 in good health. Some clones in this sample may be carry-over from other donors' samples.

The chain employs TRBV25-1 and TRBJ2-4; D possibly uses TRBD1 or TRBD2 (6 bases each). The V end was cut by 4 bases, the J end by 3 bases, with 16 bases between. From germline, CDR1 is MGHDK and CDR2 SYGVNS. The CDR3 is 16 amino acids. The CDR3 is CASSAPGEVGKNIQYF. CDR3 nucleotides: TGTGCCAGCAGTGCCCCAGGGGAGGTCGGCAAAAACATTCAGTACTTC.

In its sample, this clone was seen many times. The V and J genes are TRBV2 and TRBJ1-1; 8 bases match TRBD1. With 6 bases clipped from V and 7 bases from J, the junction kept 7 bases outside the gene matches. Germline CDR1 SNHLY, CDR2 FYNNEI. The length of the CDR3 is 13 residues. The CDR3 sequence is CASRATGGGEAFF. Written as DNA, the CDR3 is TGTGCCAGCAGGGCAACAGGGGGGGGTGAAGCTTTCTTT.

The gene calls are TRBV28 and TRBJ2-7, with TRBD1 matching over 7 bases. The CDR3 loop spans 14 amino acids. V dropped 7 bases and J dropped 3; count of bases not matched to a gene: 9. Germline V gene data show CDR1 as MDHEN and CDR2 as SYDVKM. The CDR3 nucleotides read TGTGCCAGCACTGACAGGGTCCCACTCTACGAGCAGTACTTC. Translated, it gives CASTDRVPLYEQYF. The full variable domain, in which reference TRBV28 and TRBJ2-7 provide the parts outside the CDR3, is DVKVTQSSRYLVKRTGEKVFLECVQDMDHENMFWYRQDPGLGLRLIYFSYDVKMKEKGDIPEGYSVSREKKERFSLILESASTNQTSMYLCASTDRVPLYEQYFGPGTRLTVT.

The gene calls are TRBV5-1 and TRBJ2-3; 10 nucleotides agree with TRBD2. Trimming cost V 5 bases and J 2 bases; bases outside gene matches: 5. The CDR3 spans 15 residues. Germline V CDR1 and CDR2: SGHRS, YFSETQ. CDR3 sequence reads: CASRYSGRPTDTQYF. The CDR3 DNA reads TGCGCCAGCAGATATAGCGGGAGGCCCACAGATACGCAGTATTTT.

The chain couples TRBV9 to TRBJ2-5; 7 bases match TRBD2. The DNA end is a closer match to TRBJ2-7, so the J assignment may be wrong. The CDR3 is made up of 14 amino acids. From germline, CDR1 is SGDLS and CDR2 YYNGEE. The CDR3 bases are TGTGCCAGCAGCGTAGGGGACTATACCTACGAGCAGTACTTC. Its protein product is CASSVGDYTYEQYF.